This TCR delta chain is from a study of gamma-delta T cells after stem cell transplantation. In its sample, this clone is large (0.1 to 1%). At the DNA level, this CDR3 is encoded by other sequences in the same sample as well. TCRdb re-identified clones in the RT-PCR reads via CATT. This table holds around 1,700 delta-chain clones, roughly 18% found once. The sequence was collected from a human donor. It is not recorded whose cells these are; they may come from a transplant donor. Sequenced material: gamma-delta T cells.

DNA for the CDR3: TGTGCAGCACAATTTAAGAGGGGGGATAAACTCATCTTT. Amino acid sequence: CAAQFKRGDKLIF. This chain uses TRAV29/DV5 with TRDJ1; D might be TRDD3 (5 bases). The CDR3 is made up of 13 amino acids. Germline lookup yields CDR1 NSMFDY and CDR2 ISSIKDK. The V and J ends lost 4 bases and 5 bases respectively, with 15 bases between them.